This TCR beta chain originates from a study of T cell responses to AZD1222 COVID-19 vaccine (dated by TCRdb to 2020 to 2023). The study in broad terms: TCR sequencing covered over 230 trial participants: 200 to 220 given two doses of AZD1222 and 26 given two doses of MenACWY control vaccine. Enrollment into the trials was organized by age into subgroups of 18-55, 56-69 and 70-plus years, and those subgroups contained roughly 150, 30 and 60 TCR-sequenced participants, respectively.

What the work shows at the level of the full study, not this receptor alone: CD4 TCRs associated with the vaccine covered the entire spike protein, and the dominant responses were in regions 160-218 and 743-854. Conclusions about previously exposed vaccinees are limited because only six or seven AZD1222 recipients were SARS-CoV-2 seropositive at baseline. After two AZD1222 doses, both the breadth and the depth of spike-specific TCRs were significantly higher than at day 0 and than in MenACWY recipients. In the small 56-69-year group, the increase in depth fell short of significance, most likely because of low power. No day 14 peak-response samples were available, so repertoires were characterized only after the peak T cell response. Participants were mostly white British, with more females than males. The authors suggested clonal diversity may have been underestimated. Epitopes outside the regions mutated in the B.1.351 and B.1.1.7 variants were reportedly recognized by nearly half of the unique spike-specific TCRs.

Sample time point, as interpreted from the label and publication: baseline before first vaccination. Taken with the paper, the label for treatment or condition translates to: meningococcal conjugate vaccine given as trial control. Vaccinee samples came from UK trials COV001 and COV002, including a single-blind randomized controlled phase 2/3 trial of AZD1222 (ChAdOx1 nCoV-19) in healthy adults. For TCRbeta chain sequencing, PBMC samples were collected from trial participants at day 0 and at day 28 after the second dose. Notes on this clone: Its antigen has not been determined. It has no much larger one-base neighbor in the sample; base qualities were not kept.

The CDR3 regions of human TCRbeta chains were subjected to immunosequencing. Under the source paper's analysis protocol: TCRs in the repertoires were matched against a reference library of SARS-CoV-2-specific TCRs that had been generated with the MIRA antigen-specificity platform. Breadth was defined as the fraction of unique TCRs that were SARS-CoV-2-associated, and depth was defined as the fraction of total T cells that were SARS-CoV-2-associated. Using the MIRA data, each spike-specific TCR was mapped to the spike region that the TCR reacts to and placed in a CD4 or CD8 class. Log10-transformed breadth and depth values were compared by one-way ANOVA with Sidak's multiple comparisons tests. The table comes from immuneACCESS by way of TCRdb, which keeps in-frame sequences with V and J called. Part of the clones is missing from these tables; in studies checked, under half for an unresolved V gene and the rest for unknown reasons. V and J calls and clone size are given by that table; D and trimming were obtained from the DNA. Counted in this sample were more than 140,000 clones; approximately 93% of them appeared once. Of the sample, 0.85% to 0.95% falls within the top ten clones.

From the cysteine up to the phenylalanine, the CDR3 has a length of 16 residues. Of the read, only the CDR3 DNA is kept; its 48 bases are in frame from base 1. CDR1 and CDR2, looked up from the germline V gene, are MNHNS and SASEGT. V loses 6 bases at its end and J loses 7 bases; junction bases beyond the gene matches: 14. The source is an adult in good health. The rearranged segments are TRBV6-1 and TRBJ1-5; 8 nucleotides in the junction match TRBD1. The specimen was peripheral blood, collected on day 0 of MenACWY control vaccination. The CDR3 corresponds to CASSEPWTGLNQPQHF. DNA sequence: TGTGCCAGCAGCGAACCCTGGACAGGGCTGAACCAGCCCCAGCATTTT.